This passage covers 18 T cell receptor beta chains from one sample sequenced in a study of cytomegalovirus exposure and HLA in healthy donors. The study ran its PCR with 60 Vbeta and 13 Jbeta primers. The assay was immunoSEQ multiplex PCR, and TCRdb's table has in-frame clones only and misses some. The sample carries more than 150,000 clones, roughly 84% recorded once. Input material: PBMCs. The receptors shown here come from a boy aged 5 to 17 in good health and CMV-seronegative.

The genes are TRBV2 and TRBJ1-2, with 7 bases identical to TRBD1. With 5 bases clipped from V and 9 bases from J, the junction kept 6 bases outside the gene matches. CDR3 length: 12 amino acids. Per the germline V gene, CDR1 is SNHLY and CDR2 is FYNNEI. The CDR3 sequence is CASSRQGNSYTF. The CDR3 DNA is TGTGCCAGCAGTCGACAGGGTAATAGCTACACCTTC.

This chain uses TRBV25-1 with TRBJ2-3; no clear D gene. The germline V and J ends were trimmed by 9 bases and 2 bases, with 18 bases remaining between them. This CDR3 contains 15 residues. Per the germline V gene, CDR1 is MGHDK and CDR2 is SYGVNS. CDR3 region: CASRESGRYTDTQYF. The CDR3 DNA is TGTGCCAGTAGAGAAAGTGGCAGATACACAGATACGCAGTATTTT.

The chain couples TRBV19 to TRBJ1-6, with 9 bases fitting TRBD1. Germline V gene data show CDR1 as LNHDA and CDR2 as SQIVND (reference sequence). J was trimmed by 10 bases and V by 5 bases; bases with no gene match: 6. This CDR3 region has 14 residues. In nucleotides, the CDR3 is TGTGCCAGTAGTTTCGGGGACAGGGCCTCACCCCTCCACTTT. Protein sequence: CASSFGDRASPLHF.

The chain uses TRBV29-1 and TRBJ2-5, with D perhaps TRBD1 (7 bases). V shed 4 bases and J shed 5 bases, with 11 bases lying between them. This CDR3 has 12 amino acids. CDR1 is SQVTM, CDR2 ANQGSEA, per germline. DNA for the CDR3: TGCAGCGTTGGCAGGGGGAGGGAGACCCAGTACTTC. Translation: CSVGRGRETQYF.

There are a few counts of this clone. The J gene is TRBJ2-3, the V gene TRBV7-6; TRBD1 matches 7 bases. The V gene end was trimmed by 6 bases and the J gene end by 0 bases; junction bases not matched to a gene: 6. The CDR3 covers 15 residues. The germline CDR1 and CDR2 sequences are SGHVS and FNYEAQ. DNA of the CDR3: TGTGCCAGCAGTTCGGGACAGTCTAGCACAGATACGCAGTATTTT. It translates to CASSSGQSSTDTQYF. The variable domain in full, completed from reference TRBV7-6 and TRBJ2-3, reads GAGVSQSPRYKVTKRGQDVALRCDPISGHVSLYWYRQALGQGPEFLTYFNYEAQQDKSGLPNDRFSAERPEGSISTLTIQRTEQRDSAMYRCASSSGQSSTDTQYFGPGTRLTVL.

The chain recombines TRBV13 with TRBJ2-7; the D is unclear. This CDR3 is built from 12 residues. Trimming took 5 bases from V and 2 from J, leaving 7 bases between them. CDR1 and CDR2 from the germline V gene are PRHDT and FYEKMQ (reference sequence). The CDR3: CASSPLTYEQYF. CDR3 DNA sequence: TGTGCCAGCAGCCCCCTAACCTACGAGCAGTACTTC.

CDR3 nucleotides: TGTGCAAGCGGGCAAGGCGGAGGGGATCAGCCCCAGCATTTT. Encoded protein: CASGQGGGDQPQHF. This rearrangement joins TRBV2 to TRBJ1-5; D is perhaps TRBD1 (5 bases). The germline CDR1 and CDR2 sequences are SNHLY and FYNNEI. There are 14 residues in the CDR3.

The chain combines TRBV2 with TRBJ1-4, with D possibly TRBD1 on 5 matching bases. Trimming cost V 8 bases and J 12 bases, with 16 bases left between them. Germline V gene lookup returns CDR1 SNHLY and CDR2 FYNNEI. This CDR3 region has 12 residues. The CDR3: CASLQSGTELFF. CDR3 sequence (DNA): TGTGCCAGCCTTCAATCCGGGACTGAACTGTTTTTT.

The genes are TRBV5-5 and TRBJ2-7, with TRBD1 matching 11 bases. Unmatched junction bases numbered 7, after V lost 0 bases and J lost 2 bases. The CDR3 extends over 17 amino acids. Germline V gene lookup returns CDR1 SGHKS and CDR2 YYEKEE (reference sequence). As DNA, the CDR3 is TGTGCCAGCAGCTTGGTTAGGACGGGACAGGGGGCCTACGAGCAGTACTTC. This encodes CASSLVRTGQGAYEQYF.

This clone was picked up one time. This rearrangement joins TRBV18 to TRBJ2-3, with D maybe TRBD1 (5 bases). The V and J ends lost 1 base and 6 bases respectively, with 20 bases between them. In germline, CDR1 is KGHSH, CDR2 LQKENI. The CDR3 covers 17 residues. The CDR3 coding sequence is TGTGCCAGCTCACCACGGTCAGGGCTATCGAGAGCGGATACGCAGTATTTT. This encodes CASSPRSGLSRADTQYF. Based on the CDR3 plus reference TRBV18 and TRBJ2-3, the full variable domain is NAGVMQNPRHLVRRRGQEARLRCSPMKGHSHVYWYRQLPEEGLKFMVYLQKENIIDESGMPKERFSAEFPKEGPSILRIQQVVRGDSAAYFCASSPRSGLSRADTQYFGPGTRLTVL.

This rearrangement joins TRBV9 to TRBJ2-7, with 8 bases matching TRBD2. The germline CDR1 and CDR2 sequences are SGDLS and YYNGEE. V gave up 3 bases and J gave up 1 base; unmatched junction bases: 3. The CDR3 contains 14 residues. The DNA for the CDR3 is TGTGCCAGCAGCGATGCGGGGGGATCCTACGAGCAGTACTTC. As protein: CASSDAGGSYEQYF. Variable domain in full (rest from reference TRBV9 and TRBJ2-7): DSGVTQTPKHLITATGQRVTLRCSPRSGDLSVYWYQQSLDQGLQFLIQYYNGEERAKGNILERFSAQQFPDLHSELNLSSLELGDSALYFCASSDAGGSYEQYFGPGTRLTVT.

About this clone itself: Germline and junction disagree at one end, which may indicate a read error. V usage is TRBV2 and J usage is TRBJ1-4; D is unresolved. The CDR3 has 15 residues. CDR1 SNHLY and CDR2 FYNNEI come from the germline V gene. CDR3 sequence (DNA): TGTGCCAGCAGTGAAGTTTACAGTAAAAATGAAGAACTGTTTTTT. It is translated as CASSEVYSKNEELFF.

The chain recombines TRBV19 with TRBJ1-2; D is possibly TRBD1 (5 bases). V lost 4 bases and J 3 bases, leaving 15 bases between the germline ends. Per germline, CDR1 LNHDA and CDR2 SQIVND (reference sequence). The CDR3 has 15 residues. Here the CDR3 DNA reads TGTGCCAGTAGTAGGACCAGGGTATGGGACTATGGCTACACCTTC. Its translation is CASSRTRVWDYGYTF.

The CDR3 protein is CSATDRVEQYF. The CDR3 DNA sequence: TGCAGTGCAACTGACAGGGTCGAGCAGTACTTC. The chain links TRBV20-1 to TRBJ2-7; 7 nucleotides match TRBD1. Germline loops: CDR1 DFQATT, CDR2 SNEGSKA (reference sequence). Trimming took 6 bases from V and 6 from J; bases not matched to a gene: 5. There are 11 residues in the CDR3.

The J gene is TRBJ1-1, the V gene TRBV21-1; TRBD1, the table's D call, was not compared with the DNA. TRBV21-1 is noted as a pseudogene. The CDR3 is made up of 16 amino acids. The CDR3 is CASSELPGTGNTEAFF. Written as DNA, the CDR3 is TGTGCCAGCAGCGAACTCCCCGGGACAGGCAACACTGAAGCTTTCTTT.

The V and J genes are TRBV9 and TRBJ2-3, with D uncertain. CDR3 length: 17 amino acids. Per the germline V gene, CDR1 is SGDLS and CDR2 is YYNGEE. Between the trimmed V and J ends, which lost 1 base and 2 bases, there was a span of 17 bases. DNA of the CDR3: TGTGCCAGCAGCGTAAATATCGGCGGAGAATTCACAGATACGCAGTATTTT. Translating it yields CASSVNIGGEFTDTQYF.

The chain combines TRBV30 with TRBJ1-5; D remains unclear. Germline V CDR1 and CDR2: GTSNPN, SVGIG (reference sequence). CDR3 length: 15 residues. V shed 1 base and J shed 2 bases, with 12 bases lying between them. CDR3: CAWSASRAGNQPQHF. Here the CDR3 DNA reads TGTGCCTGGAGTGCCTCGAGGGCAGGCAATCAGCCCCAGCATTTT.

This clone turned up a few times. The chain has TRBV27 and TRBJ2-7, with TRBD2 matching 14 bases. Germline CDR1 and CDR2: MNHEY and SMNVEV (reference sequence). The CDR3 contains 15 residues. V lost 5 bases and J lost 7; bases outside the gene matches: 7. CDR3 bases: TGTGCCAGCAGTCTGACTAGCGGGAGGGAAGGGGAGCAGTACTTC. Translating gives CASSLTSGREGEQYF.